This is a list of T cell receptor beta chains from one sample in a study of identical twins. Each CDR3 protein gets one entry after TCRdb re-called the 5' RACE reads with MiXCR. The data show 450,000 to 500,000 distinct CDR3 sequences, 14% seen once. The same specimen was also included in a second study, on yellow fever vaccine responses in identical twins.

The specimen was CD4+ T cells sorted from blood. The receptors here all came from a woman between 18 and 29 years old in good health. The CDR3 runs from the conserved cysteine through the conserved F or W. D genes are given only for firm matches. Size is stated for part of the rows, as once, few or many counts, or as a class when the clone is expanded.

J	size	V	D	CDR3	DNA
TRBJ2-2	many	TRBV12-3/TRBV12-4	TRBD2	CASSLVAGGSTGELFF	TGTGCCAGCAGTTTAGTGGCGGGAGGATCCACCGGGGAGCTGTTTTTT
TRBJ2-5	few	TRBV28	.	CASRSGAETQYF	TGTGCCAGCAGATCCGGGGCGGAGACCCAGTACTTC
TRBJ2-5	many	TRBV3-1	.	CASSQVGETQYF	TGTGCCAGCAGCCAAGTCGGGGAGACCCAGTACTTC
TRBJ2-5	many	TRBV5-1	TRBD2	CASSALAGGLAGREKETQYF	TGCGCCAGCAGCGCCCTGGCGGGGGGACTAGCGGGGAGAGAAAAAGAGACCCAGTACTTC
TRBJ2-1	.	TRBV10-3	.	CATLGRGEYNEQFF	TGTGCCACCCTGGGGAGGGGGGAGTACAATGAGCAGTTCTTC
TRBJ1-4	few	TRBV4-3	.	CASSLNTPGQDEKLFF	TGCGCCAGCAGCCTCAATACTCCGGGTCAGGATGAAAAACTGTTTTTT
TRBJ1-5	.	TRBV6-1	.	CASSVGPHQPQHF	TGTGCCAGCAGTGTGGGCCCTCATCAGCCCCAGCATTTT
TRBJ2-1	.	TRBV28	.	CASCFGVTSSYNEQFF	TGTGCCAGCTGCTTTGGGGTCACTAGCTCCTACAATGAGCAGTTCTTC
TRBJ2-5	.	TRBV20-1	TRBD2	CSARDGRGGAGETQYF	TGCAGTGCTAGAGATGGGCGCGGGGGGGCTGGGGAGACCCAGTACTTC
TRBJ2-5	few	TRBV12-5	.	CASGTYPGPFQETQYF	TGTGCTAGTGGTACCTACCCAGGCCCCTTCCAAGAGACCCAGTACTTC
TRBJ2-3	few	TRBV3-1	.	CASSQERVGDTQYF	TGTGCCAGCAGCCAGGAGAGGGTGGGGGATACGCAGTATTTT
TRBJ2-7	many	TRBV9	.	CASSDGLEGYEQYF	TGTGCCAGCAGCGACGGCCTGGAGGGATACGAGCAGTACTTC
TRBJ2-7	few	TRBV20-1	TRBD1	CSDTRDRVYEQYF	TGCAGTGATACCCGGGACAGGGTCTACGAGCAGTACTTC
TRBJ1-2	few	TRBV6-1	.	CASDSTGMRAGYTF	TGTGCCAGCGATTCTACAGGAATGCGGGCTGGCTACACCTTC
TRBJ2-2	.	TRBV6-1	TRBD1	CASSRRQGGTGELFF	TGTGCCAGCAGCCGACGACAGGGTGGGACCGGGGAGCTGTTTTTT
TRBJ1-3	many	TRBV12-3/TRBV12-4	TRBD1	CASSLQGAAGNTIYF	TGTGCCAGCAGTTTACAGGGGGCTGCTGGAAACACCATATATTTT
TRBJ2-3	.	TRBV7-2	.	CASSLAAIVDTQYF	TGTGCCAGCAGCTTAGCTGCTATTGTAGATACGCAGTATTTT
TRBJ2-3	.	TRBV9	TRBD1	CANSAGQGESDTQYF	TGTGCCAACAGCGCGGGACAGGGGGAATCAGATACGCAGTATTTT
TRBJ2-4	.	TRBV16	TRBD1	CASSQEDRAAIQYF	TGTGCCAGCAGCCAAGAGGACAGGGCGGCCATTCAGTACTTC
TRBJ2-5	once	TRBV12-3/TRBV12-4	TRBD1	CASREQGALGETQYF	TGTGCCAGCAGGGAACAGGGGGCCCTGGGGGAGACCCAGTACTTC
TRBJ2-1	few	TRBV7-9	TRBD2	CASSRSAGGPDEQFF	TGTGCCAGCAGCCGTAGCGCGGGAGGGCCCGATGAGCAGTTCTTC
TRBJ2-7	.	TRBV6-5	.	CASSYPDGSYEQYF	TGTGCCAGCAGTTACCCGGACGGCTCCTACGAGCAGTACTTC